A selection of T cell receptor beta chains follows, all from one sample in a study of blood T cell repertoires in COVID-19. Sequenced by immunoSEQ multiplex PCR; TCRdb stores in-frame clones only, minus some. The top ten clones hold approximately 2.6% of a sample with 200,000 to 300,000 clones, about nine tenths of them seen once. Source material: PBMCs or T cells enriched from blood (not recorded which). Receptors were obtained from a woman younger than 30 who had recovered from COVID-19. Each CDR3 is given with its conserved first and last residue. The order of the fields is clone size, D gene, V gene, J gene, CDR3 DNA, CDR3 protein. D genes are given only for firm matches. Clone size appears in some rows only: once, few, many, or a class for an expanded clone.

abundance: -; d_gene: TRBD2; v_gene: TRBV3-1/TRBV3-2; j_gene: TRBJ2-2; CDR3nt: TGTGCCAGCAGCCAAGAGGCGGGACTAGCGGGGTGGACCGGGGAGCTGTTTTTT; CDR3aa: CASSQEAGLAGWTGELFF
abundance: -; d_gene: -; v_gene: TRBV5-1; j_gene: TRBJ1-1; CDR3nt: TGCGCCAGCAGCTTTCAGGGGAACACTGAAGCTTTCTTT; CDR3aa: CASSFQGNTEAFF
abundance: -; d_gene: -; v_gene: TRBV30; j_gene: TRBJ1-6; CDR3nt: TGTGCCTGGAGTGTCGGCAGGGTCGAATCACCCCTCCACTTT; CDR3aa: CAWSVGRVESPLHF
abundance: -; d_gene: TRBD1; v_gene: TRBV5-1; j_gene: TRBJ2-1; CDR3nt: TGCGCCAGCAGCCAAGGACAGGGAAGGCGCAATGAGCAGTTCTTC; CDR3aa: CASSQGQGRRNEQFF
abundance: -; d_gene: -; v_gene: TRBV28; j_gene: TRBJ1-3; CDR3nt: TGTGCCAGCAGTTTATTAGGAAACACCATATATTTT; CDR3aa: CASSLLGNTIYF
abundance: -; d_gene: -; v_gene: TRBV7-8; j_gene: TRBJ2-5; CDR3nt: TGTGCCAGCAGCTTAGGCCCCCCAGGGTTCGAGACCCAGTACTTC; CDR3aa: CASSLGPPGFETQYF
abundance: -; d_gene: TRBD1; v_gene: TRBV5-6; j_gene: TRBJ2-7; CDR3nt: TGTGCCAGCAGCTTGTCTGGTTGTAGATGGACAGGGGGCAGCGAGCAGTACTTC; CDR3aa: CASSLSGCRWTGGSEQYF
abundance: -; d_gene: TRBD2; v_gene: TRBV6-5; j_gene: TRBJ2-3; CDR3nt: TGTGCCAGCAAGTGGACTAGCGCAGATACGCAGTATTTT; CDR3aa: CASKWTSADTQYF
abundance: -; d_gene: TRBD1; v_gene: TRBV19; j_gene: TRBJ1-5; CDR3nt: TGTGCCAGTAGTGGCCGGGACAGGGGTTATCAGCCCCAGCATTTT; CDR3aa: CASSGRDRGYQPQHF
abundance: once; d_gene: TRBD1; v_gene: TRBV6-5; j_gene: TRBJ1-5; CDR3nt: TGTGCCAGCAGTCCCGGGACAGGGGTTAGTCAGCCCCAGCATTTT; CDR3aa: CASSPGTGVSQPQHF
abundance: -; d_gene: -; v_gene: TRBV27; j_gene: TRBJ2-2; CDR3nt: TGTGCCAGCAGTTCGGGGGAGTCGGCCGGGGAGCTGTTTTTT; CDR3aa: CASSSGESAGELFF
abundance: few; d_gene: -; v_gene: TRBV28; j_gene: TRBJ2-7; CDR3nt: TGTGCCAGCAGTTTCTGGGACACCCCCTACGAGCAGTACTTC; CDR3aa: CASSFWDTPYEQYF
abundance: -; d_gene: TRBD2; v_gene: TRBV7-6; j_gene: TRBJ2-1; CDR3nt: TGTGCCAGCAGCGACAGATGGACTAGCGGCTACAATGAGCAGTTCTTC; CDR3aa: CASSDRWTSGYNEQFF
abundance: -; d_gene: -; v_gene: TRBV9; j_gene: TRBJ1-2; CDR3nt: TGTGCCAGCAGCGGAGGCCCTTCTAACTATGGCTACACCTTC; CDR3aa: CASSGGPSNYGYTF
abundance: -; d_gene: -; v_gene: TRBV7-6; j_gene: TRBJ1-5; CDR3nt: TGTGCCAGCAGCTTAGGCGGGGGGCAGCCCCAGCATTTT; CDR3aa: CASSLGGGQPQHF
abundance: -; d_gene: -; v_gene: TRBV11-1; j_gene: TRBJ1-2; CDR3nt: TGTGCCAGCAGCTTAGAAGCGGCCCCGAGGAGCTATGGCTACACCTTC; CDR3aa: CASSLEAAPRSYGYTF
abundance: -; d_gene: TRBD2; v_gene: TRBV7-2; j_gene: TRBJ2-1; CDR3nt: TGTGCCAGCAGCTTACAGGGCGGGAGGGCCTACGGTGAGCAGTTCTTC; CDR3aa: CASSLQGGRAYGEQFF
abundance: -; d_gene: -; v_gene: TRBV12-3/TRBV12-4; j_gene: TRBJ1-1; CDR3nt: TGTGCCAGCAGTTTACCCAGGGATACTGAAGCTTTCTTT; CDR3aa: CASSLPRDTEAFF